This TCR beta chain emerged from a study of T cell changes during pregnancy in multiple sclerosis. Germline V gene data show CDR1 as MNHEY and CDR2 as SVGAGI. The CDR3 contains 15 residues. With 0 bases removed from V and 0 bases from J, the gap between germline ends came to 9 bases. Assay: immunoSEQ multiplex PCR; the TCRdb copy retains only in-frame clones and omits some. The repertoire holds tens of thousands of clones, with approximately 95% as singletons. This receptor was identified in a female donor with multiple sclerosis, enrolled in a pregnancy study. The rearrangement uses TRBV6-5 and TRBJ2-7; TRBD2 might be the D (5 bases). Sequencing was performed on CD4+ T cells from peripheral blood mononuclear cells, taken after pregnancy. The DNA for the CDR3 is TGTGCCAGCAGTTACTCACGGAGGAGCTCCTACGAGCAGTACTTC. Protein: CASSYSRRSSYEQYF.